This paragraph reports one T cell receptor (beta chain). What it binds is not known. The study ran its PCR with 60 Vbeta and 13 Jbeta primers. The protocol was immunoSEQ multiplex PCR, while the TCRdb copy is restricted to in-frame clones and leaves out a portion. The profile shows approximately 170,000 clones, approximately 81% of them singletons. The data were obtained in a study of cytomegalovirus exposure and HLA in healthy donors. Study conclusions and caveats: Analysis performed later showed TCR beta chains linked to HLA being more clonally expanded than equally common others. Testing in vitro showed three CMV-associated chains specific for CMV antigens. Rare sequences made up most TCRs, while some public TCRs were found in many donors. Trimming of TCR beta V- and J-genes showed a link, identified in a later analysis, to a missense DCLRE1C variant.

The ends lost 3 bases at V and 5 bases at J; junction bases unmatched: 3. This CDR3 spans 15 amino acids. Germline CDR1 reads ENHRY; CDR2 reads SYGVKD. The chain couples TRBV10-3 to TRBJ1-4, with 10 bases fitting TRBD1. The sequenced material came from PBMCs. This TCR derives from a woman aged 50 to 60 in good health and CMV-seronegative. The CDR3 loop is CAISEGQGVNEKLFF. The CDR3 region has the DNA TGTGCCATCAGTGAAGGACAGGGGGTAAATGAAAAACTGTTTTTT.